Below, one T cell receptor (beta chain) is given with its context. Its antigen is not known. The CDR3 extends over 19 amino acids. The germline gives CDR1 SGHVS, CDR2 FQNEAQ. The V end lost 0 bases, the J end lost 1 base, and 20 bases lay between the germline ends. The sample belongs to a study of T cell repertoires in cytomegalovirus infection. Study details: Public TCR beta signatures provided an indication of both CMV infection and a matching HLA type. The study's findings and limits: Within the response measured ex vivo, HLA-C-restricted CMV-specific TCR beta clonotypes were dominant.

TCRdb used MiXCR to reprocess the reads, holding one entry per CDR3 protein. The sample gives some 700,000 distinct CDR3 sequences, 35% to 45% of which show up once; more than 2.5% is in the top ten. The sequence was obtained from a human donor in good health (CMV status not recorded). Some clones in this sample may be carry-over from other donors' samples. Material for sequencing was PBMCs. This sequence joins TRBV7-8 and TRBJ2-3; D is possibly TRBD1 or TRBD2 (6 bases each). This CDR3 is CASSLAFSGAGIGTDTQYF. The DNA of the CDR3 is TGTGCCAGCAGCTTAGCGTTTTCAGGGGCGGGAATAGGCACAGATACGCAGTATTTT.